The clone carrying this T cell receptor beta chain was recorded a few times. Its antigen is currently unknown. The data were obtained in a study of blood T cells in healthy people across ages. Germline V gives CDR1 SQVTM, CDR2 ANQGSEA. The CDR3 consists of 13 residues. The V gene lost 7 bases and the J gene lost 2 bases, with 15 bases spanning the gap. A second PCR, run for about 6 to 11 cycles, used a sample-barcoded 5' primer plus a J-beta primer mix. MiXCR, applied by TCRdb to the 5' RACE reads, yields one record per CDR3 protein. The table shows around 1,700,000 distinct CDR3 sequences, with roughly 28% occurring only once. Study-wide results and caveats: Among T cells, TCR beta diversity per million cells dropped roughly linearly as age rose.

The V gene is TRBV29-1, the J gene TRBJ2-7; either TRBD1 or TRBD2 may supply D (5 bases each). The sequencing input was blood. The clonotype originates from a woman between 25 and 40 years old in good health. In nucleotides, the CDR3 is TGCAGCGATCCAGCTAGGGGACCCTACGAGCAGTACTTC. The encoded protein is CSDPARGPYEQYF.